These 2 T cell receptor beta chains came from one sample sequenced in a study of T cell responses to AZD1222 COVID-19 vaccine. Some clones are missing from TCRdb's copy, which holds only in-frame ones; the method was immunoSEQ multiplex PCR. The sample carries roughly 130,000 clones, around 90% recorded once. The input for sequencing was peripheral blood, taken on day 0 of AZD1222 vaccination. The receptors come from an adult in good health.

This clone was counted once. The V gene is TRBV5-1, the J gene TRBJ2-7; TRBD1 agrees at 12 bases. Per germline, CDR1 SGHRS and CDR2 YFSETQ. After removal of 2 bases from V and 6 bases from J, the junction contained 6 bases not matched to a gene. The CDR3 has 15 residues. The CDR3 DNA reads TGCGCCAGCAGCTTAGGGACAGGGGGCGCATCCGAGCAGTACTTC. Protein product: CASSLGTGGASEQYF.

The chain recombines TRBV15 with TRBJ2-7; D gene unclear. The ends were cut back, 1 base at V and 3 bases at J, with 4 bases in the middle. CDR3 length: 12 residues. Per germline, CDR1 LNHNV and CDR2 YYDKDF (reference sequence). CDR3 protein: CATSRADYEQYF. CDR3 nucleotides: TGTGCCACCAGCAGAGCAGACTACGAGCAGTACTTC.